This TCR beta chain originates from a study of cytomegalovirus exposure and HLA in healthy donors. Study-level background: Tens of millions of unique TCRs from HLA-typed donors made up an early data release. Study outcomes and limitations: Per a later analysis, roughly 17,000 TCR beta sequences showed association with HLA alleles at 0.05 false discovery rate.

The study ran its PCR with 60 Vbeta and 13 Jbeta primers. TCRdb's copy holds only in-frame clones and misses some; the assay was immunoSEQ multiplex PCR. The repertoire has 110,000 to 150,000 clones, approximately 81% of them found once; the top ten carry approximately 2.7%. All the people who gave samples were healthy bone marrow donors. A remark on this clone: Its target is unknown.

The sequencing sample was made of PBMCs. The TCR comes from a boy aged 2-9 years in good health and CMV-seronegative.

The CDR3 spells CASSQDRSGRGVTYEQYF. As DNA, the CDR3 is TGCGCCAGCAGCCAAGATAGGTCGGGCAGGGGGGTAACCTACGAGCAGTACTTC. The chain carries TRBV4-1 and TRBJ2-7, with a weak D call TRBD1 (7 bases). The ends were cut back, 0 bases at V and 2 bases at J, with 20 bases in the middle. Germline V gene lookup returns CDR1 MGHRA and CDR2 YSYEKL. CDR3 length equals 18 residues.